This TCR beta chain originates from a study of preoperative IRX-2 immunotherapy in early breast cancer. CDR3 length: 14 amino acids. In germline, CDR1 is LNHDA, CDR2 SQIVND (reference sequence). V was shortened by 5 bases and J by 3 bases, with 14 bases between the two germline ends. Sequenced by immunoSEQ multiplex PCR; TCRdb stores in-frame clones only, minus some. In the table there are approximately 26,000 clones, roughly four fifths of which are singletons. The sample's treatment: preoperative locoregional IRX-2 cytokine immunotherapy. Here the sequenced sample was lymph node tissue, taken after IRX-2 immunotherapy. The chain links TRBV19 to TRBJ2-7, with D perhaps TRBD1 or TRBD2 (6 bases each). The sequence derives from a human donor with breast cancer. CDR3 DNA: TGTGCCAGTAGTCCCCGTGGAGGGGGCTACGAGCAGTACTTC. Translation gives CASSPRGGGYEQYF.